Shown below are 32 T cell receptor beta chains from a single sample sequenced in a study of shared clonotypes between healthy human individuals. Only in-frame clones appear in the TCRdb table, and some are missing; sequencing was by immunoSEQ multiplex PCR. Of roughly 1,600,000 clones listed, 98% to 99% are singletons. Sequences were obtained from naive CD4+ T cells sorted from blood. The subset is: CD45RA+ positively selected. All receptors come from a man aged 25-40 years in good health.

The chain combines TRBV28 with TRBJ2-7; no reliable D call. CDR3 length: 15 residues. CDR1 and CDR2 (germline): MDHEN, SYDVKM. Deletions cut 3 bases from V and 0 bases from J, with 12 bases between. The CDR3 DNA reads as TGTGCCAGCAGTTTTGATCCCCAGAGCTCCTACGAGCAGTACTTC. This codes for CASSFDPQSSYEQYF. Drawing the rest from reference TRBV28 and TRBJ2-7, the complete variable domain is DVKVTQSSRYLVKRTGEKVFLECVQDMDHENMFWYRQDPGLGLRLIYFSYDVKMKEKGDIPEGYSVSREKKERFSLILESASTNQTSMYLCASSFDPQSSYEQYFGPGTRLTVT.

This chain uses TRBV9 with TRBJ2-2; 10 bases are a match to TRBD2. The V gene end was trimmed by 2 bases and the J gene end by 5 bases; junction bases not matched to a gene: 6. The germline V gene encodes CDR1 SGDLS and CDR2 YYNGEE. The CDR3 covers 16 residues. CDR3 nucleotides: TGTGCCAGCAGCGTTTCTAGCGGGAGTATTACCGGGGAGCTGTTTTTT. Translated: CASSVSSGSITGELFF.

The chain couples TRBV29-1 to TRBJ2-4, with D possibly being TRBD1 (6 bases). The CDR3 runs to 12 residues. From germline, CDR1 is SQVTM and CDR2 ANQGSEA. The V end lost 7 bases, the J end lost 7 bases, and 14 bases lay between the germline ends. CDR3 amino acids: CSARTVRNIQYF. CDR3 coding DNA: TGCAGCGCCCGGACAGTGAGGAACATTCAGTACTTC.

V is TRBV29-1 and J is TRBJ2-2; no clear D. V was cut by 7 bases and J by 6 bases, with 9 bases left in between. Germline CDR1 SQVTM, CDR2 ANQGSEA. The CDR3 is 11 residues long. The CDR3 DNA reads as TGCAGCGCTAAGGAAGCCGGGGAGCTGTTTTTT. It translates to CSAKEAGELFF.

The chain has TRBV5-1 and TRBJ2-1, with 8 bases lining up with TRBD1. CDR1 is SGHRS and CDR2 is YFSETQ in the germline V gene. The ends lost 1 base at V and 4 bases at J; junction bases unmatched: 7. CDR3 size: 16 residues. CDR3 nucleotide sequence: TGCGCCAGCAGCTTGTCGCGACAGGGGACTTACAATGAGCAGTTCTTC. Amino acids: CASSLSRQGTYNEQFF.

V and J are TRBV6-1 and TRBJ1-3; D unclear. This CDR3 region has 16 residues. Germline CDR1 MNHNS, CDR2 SASEGT. V lost 0 bases and J lost 0, with 9 bases in between. DNA for the CDR3: TGTGCCAGCAGTGAAGCGGTCGGCATCTCTGGAAACACCATATATTTT. Translating gives CASSEAVGISGNTIYF.

The gene calls are TRBV9 and TRBJ2-7; TRBD2 aligns across 9 bases. Unmatched junction bases numbered 17, after V lost 3 bases and J lost 4 bases. The CDR3 sequence is 18 residues long. CDR1 and CDR2 from the germline V gene are SGDLS and YYNGEE. The CDR3: CASSDGLAYNRSFYEQYF. The CDR3 bases are TGTGCCAGCAGCGACGGACTAGCGTACAATCGTAGTTTTTACGAGCAGTACTTC.

The chain employs TRBV29-1 and TRBJ2-7, with 9 bases aligning to TRBD1. In germline, CDR1 is SQVTM, CDR2 ANQGSEA. CDR3 length: 13 residues. The V segment lost 4 bases and the J segment 3 bases; nucleotides outside the gene matches: 4. CDR3 region: CSVVQGAFYEQYF. For the CDR3, the DNA is TGCAGCGTTGTACAGGGGGCCTTCTACGAGCAGTACTTC.

For the CDR3, the DNA is TGTGCCAGCAGCTTAATAGCGGGATCCCCCGGGGAGCTGTTTTTT. This encodes CASSLIAGSPGELFF. The chain recombines TRBV7-3 with TRBJ2-2; 8 bases fit TRBD2. CDR3 length equals 15 residues. The junction had 4 bases not matched to a gene; V was cut back by 1 base and J by 6 bases. Germline CDR1 reads SGHTA; CDR2 reads FQGTGA.

The V gene is TRBV28, the J gene TRBJ1-2; 7 nucleotides match TRBD1. The germline V gene has CDR1 MDHEN and CDR2 SYDVKM. This CDR3 has 14 amino acids. Trimming at V came to 3 bases and at J to 4 bases, leaving 5 bases not matched to a gene. CDR3 sequence: CASSFSDRAYGYTF. CDR3 nucleotide sequence: TGTGCCAGCAGTTTTAGTGACAGGGCCTATGGCTACACCTTC.

The J gene is TRBJ2-7, the V gene TRBV6-5; tentatively, D is TRBD1 (6 bases). There are 15 residues in the CDR3. V lost 0 bases and J 4 bases, leaving 13 bases between the germline ends. Germline V gene sequence: CDR1 MNHEY, CDR2 SVGAGI. In DNA form, the CDR3 reads TGTGCCAGCAGTTACTCGGGGACACACCGGTACGAGCAGTACTTC. Protein sequence: CASSYSGTHRYEQYF.

The chain joins TRBV2 to TRBJ2-7; D uncertain. The V gene lost 3 bases and the J gene lost 2 bases, with 14 bases spanning the gap. This CDR3 has 15 amino acids. CDR1 is SNHLY and CDR2 is FYNNEI in the germline V gene. In DNA form, the CDR3 reads TGTGCCAGCAGTGATCACGCCTGGGTAGCCTACGAGCAGTACTTC. This encodes CASSDHAWVAYEQYF.

The chain employs TRBV6-1 and TRBJ1-5, with D unclear. Germline CDR1 is MNHNS and CDR2 is SASEGT. V was pared by 2 bases and J by 6 bases, with 11 bases between. The CDR3 totals 14 residues. CDR3 sequence: CASSESGLSQPQHF. Here the CDR3 DNA reads TGTGCCAGCAGTGAATCCGGGTTAAGTCAGCCCCAGCATTTT.

The chain recombines TRBV27 with TRBJ2-7; 11 bases agree with TRBD2. Trimming took 4 bases from V and 4 from J; bases not matched to a gene: 9. Germline V lookup: CDR1 MNHEY, CDR2 SMNVEV (reference sequence). This CDR3 has 16 amino acids. The CDR3 DNA follows: TGTGCCAGCAGTTCCATACTAGCGGGAGATCGGTACGAGCAGTACTTC. Amino acid sequence: CASSSILAGDRYEQYF.

Remarks on this clone: In the same sample, other DNA sequences code for this CDR3. As DNA, the CDR3 is TGTGCCAGTAGTCGACTAGGGGAGACCCAGTACTTC. It is translated as CASSRLGETQYF. This chain links TRBV19 with TRBJ2-5; TRBD2 might be the D (6 bases). Germline V gene data show CDR1 as LNHDA and CDR2 as SQIVND (reference sequence). Trimming pared 5 bases from V and 5 bases from J, leaving 9 bases between. The CDR3 extends over 12 amino acids.

The chain is built from TRBV7-2 and TRBJ1-1, with D tentatively TRBD1 (6 bases). The germline V and J ends were trimmed by 6 bases and 2 bases, with 10 bases remaining between them. Looked up from germline, CDR1 is SGHTA and CDR2 is FQGNSA. The length of the CDR3 is 13 residues. The DNA for the CDR3 is TGTGCCAGCAGAGGACAGCCAAACACTGAAGCTTTCTTT. Protein sequence: CASRGQPNTEAFF.

The chain joins TRBV7-3 to TRBJ2-1, with 7 positions matching TRBD2. Per germline, CDR1 SGHTA and CDR2 FQGTGA. V was pared by 2 bases and J by 9 bases, with 4 bases of the junction left unmatched. The CDR3 is 13 amino acids. CDR3 sequence (DNA): TGTGCCAGCAGCTTACGGGAGGCCGGTGAGCAGTTCTTC. Residues: CASSLREAGEQFF.

The chain recombines TRBV6-1 with TRBJ2-3; D gene unclear. The V gene lost 9 bases and the J gene lost 4 bases, with 5 bases spanning the gap. CDR3 length equals 10 residues. The V gene's germline CDR1 is MNHNS and CDR2 SASEGT. The CDR3 protein is CARLADTQYF. For the CDR3, the DNA is TGTGCCAGGTTGGCAGATACGCAGTATTTT.

V and J are TRBV18 and TRBJ1-1, with a possible D match to TRBD1 (5 bases). Germline-derived CDR1 and CDR2 are KGHSH and LQKENI. V was shortened by 3 bases and J by 6 bases, with 17 bases between the two germline ends. CDR3 size: 15 residues. Here the CDR3 DNA reads TGTGCCAGCTCACCGTTAGGGGTTGATGAAGCTGAAGCTTTCTTT. Its translation: CASSPLGVDEAEAFF. Full variable domain (outside the CDR3, taken from reference TRBV18 and TRBJ1-1): NAGVMQNPRHLVRRRGQEARLRCSPMKGHSHVYWYRQLPEEGLKFMVYLQKENIIDESGMPKERFSAEFPKEGPSILRIQQVVRGDSAAYFCASSPLGVDEAEAFFGQGTRLTVV.

The chain joins TRBV28 to TRBJ2-1, with 9 bases lining up with TRBD2. There are 16 residues in the CDR3. Trimming removed 4 bases from V and 8 bases from J; junction bases left unmatched: 12. Germline V gene data show CDR1 as MDHEN and CDR2 as SYDVKM. The CDR3 loop reads CASSYTWREGFDEQFF. In DNA, the CDR3 is TGTGCCAGCAGTTACACATGGCGGGAGGGGTTCGATGAGCAGTTCTTC.

V and J are TRBV7-8 and TRBJ2-5, with D uncertain. Per the germline V gene, CDR1 is SGHVS and CDR2 is FQNEAQ. The CDR3 sequence is 14 residues long. V lost 3 bases and J lost 4, with 12 bases in between. The CDR3 here is CASSFSVGIETQYF. The CDR3 nucleotides read TGTGCCAGCAGCTTTTCGGTGGGAATAGAGACCCAGTACTTC.

As regards this clone: Additional DNA sequences in this sample encode the identical CDR3. The J gene is TRBJ2-3, the V gene TRBV5-1; D gene ambiguous. V lost 2 bases to trimming and J lost 4 bases, with 5 bases between them. This CDR3 has 12 residues. Looked up from germline, CDR1 is SGHRS and CDR2 is YFSETQ. The CDR3 here is CASSLPADTQYF. DNA for the CDR3: TGCGCCAGCAGCTTACCGGCAGATACGCAGTATTTT. Combining the CDR3 with reference TRBV5-1 and TRBJ2-3 gives the whole variable domain KAGVTQTPRYLIKTRGQQVTLSCSPISGHRSVSWYQQTPGQGLQFLFEYFSETQRNKGNFPGRFSGRQFSNSRSEMNVSTLELGDSALYLCASSLPADTQYFGPGTRLTVL.

Only one count was recorded for this clone. The chain employs TRBV5-1 and TRBJ2-6, with no clear D. CDR1 SGHRS and CDR2 YFSETQ come from the germline V gene. The CDR3 covers 14 residues. Trimming left V 6 bases short and J 0 bases short, with 7 bases between. CDR3 sequence (DNA): TGCGCCAGCAACATAGGCTCTGGGGCCAACGTCCTGACTTTC. Translated, it gives CASNIGSGANVLTF.

The V gene is TRBV5-8, the J gene TRBJ2-2, with D uncertain. Germline V gives CDR1 SGHTS, CDR2 YDEGEE. The CDR3 is 13 amino acids. With 4 bases removed from V and 5 bases from J, the gap between germline ends came to 9 bases. The CDR3 is CASSLSITGELFF. The CDR3 nucleotides read TGTGCCAGCAGCCTTAGTATAACCGGGGAGCTGTTTTTT.

The chain has TRBV10-3 and TRBJ2-7; D is unclear. Germline V gene lookup returns CDR1 ENHRY and CDR2 SYGVKD. V was cut by 0 bases and J by 1 base, with 7 bases left in between. There are 14 residues in the CDR3. CDR3 nucleotide sequence: TGTGCCATCAGTGAGTCTGGATTATCCTACGAGCAGTACTTC. Amino acid sequence: CAISESGLSYEQYF.

The chain is built from TRBV9 and TRBJ1-2, with 7 bases lining up with TRBD1. The CDR3 spans 14 residues. The germline V gene has CDR1 SGDLS and CDR2 YYNGEE. After removal of 4 bases from V and 5 bases from J, the junction contained 8 bases not matched to a gene. DNA of the CDR3: TGTGCCAGCAGCTTAACGGGACAGTCTTATGGCTACACCTTC. As protein: CASSLTGQSYGYTF. The whole variable domain, filled in from reference TRBV9 and TRBJ1-2, reads DSGVTQTPKHLITATGQRVTLRCSPRSGDLSVYWYQQSLDQGLQFLIQYYNGEERAKGNILERFSAQQFPDLHSELNLSSLELGDSALYFCASSLTGQSYGYTFGSGTRLTVV.

This chain uses TRBV5-4 with TRBJ1-4; maybe TRBD1 (6 bases). CDR1 SGHNT and CDR2 YYREEE come from the germline V gene (reference sequence). The CDR3 extends over 16 amino acids. Trimming took 4 bases from V and 1 from J, leaving 14 bases between them. As DNA, the CDR3 is TGTGCCAGCAGCGGAGGAACAGGGCTAACTAATGAAAAACTGTTTTTT. Translating gives CASSGGTGLTNEKLFF.

The rearrangement uses TRBV19 and TRBJ2-2, with D perhaps being TRBD1 or TRBD2 (5 bases each). V lost 4 bases and J 6 bases, leaving 12 bases between the germline ends. The CDR3 contains 14 residues. CDR1 is LNHDA and CDR2 is SQIVND in the germline V gene (reference sequence). DNA for the CDR3: TGTGCCAGTAGTACCTCACGGGGCCCCGGGGAGCTGTTTTTT. Translating gives CASSTSRGPGELFF.

The rearrangement links TRBV5-8 to TRBJ2-7, with 10 positions matching TRBD2. The CDR3 runs 16 residues. The V segment lost 1 base and the J segment 3 bases; nucleotides outside the gene matches: 7. Germline V gene lookup returns CDR1 SGHTS and CDR2 YDEGEE. CDR3 sequence: CASSLPASGSRYEQYF. CDR3 in DNA: TGTGCCAGCAGCTTGCCAGCTAGCGGGAGTCGCTACGAGCAGTACTTC.

This sequence joins TRBV25-1 and TRBJ1-4; the match to TRBD1 covers 8 bases. Germline CDR1 MGHDK, CDR2 SYGVNS. With 8 bases clipped from V and 0 bases from J, the junction kept 5 bases outside the gene matches. The CDR3 consists of 15 residues. The CDR3 spells CASSPGGSTNEKLFF. In DNA form, the CDR3 reads TGTGCCAGCTCCCCAGGGGGCTCAACTAATGAAAAACTGTTTTTT. The complete variable domain, with remaining parts taken from reference TRBV25-1 and TRBJ1-4, reads EADIYQTPRYLVIGTGKKITLECSQTMGHDKMYWYQQDPGMELHLIHYSYGVNSTEKGDLSSESTVSRIRTEHFPLTLESARPSHTSQYLCASSPGGSTNEKLFFGSGTQLSVL.

This chain connects TRBV7-3 to TRBJ1-1, with 7 bases matching TRBD1. Unmatched junction bases numbered 13, after V lost 5 bases and J lost 1 base. Germline V CDR1 and CDR2: SGHTA, FQGTGA. CDR3 length: 17 residues. As DNA, the CDR3 is TGTGCCAGCAGCCGACGATTGAGGGGGCAGGGGAACACTGAAGCTTTCTTT. Translation: CASSRRLRGQGNTEAFF.

This chain links TRBV6-5 with TRBJ2-7, with TRBD2 matching over 7 bases. The CDR3 sequence is 15 residues long. Looked up from germline, CDR1 is MNHEY and CDR2 is SVGAGI. J gave up 4 bases and V 5 bases, and 11 bases lay outside the gene matches. CDR3 protein: CASSGRAGIGYEQYF. The CDR3 nucleotides read TGTGCCAGCAGTGGCCGAGCGGGAATCGGGTACGAGCAGTACTTC.